Following are 16 T cell receptor beta chains from one sample sequenced in a study of OX40 agonist ivuxolimab in advanced cancers. The library was made by the immunoSEQ multiplex PCR assay. What TCRdb holds here is the immuneACCESS table cut down to in-frame rearrangements. Part of the clones is not present; checked against another copy, under half of the missing clones reflect an unresolved V gene, and the others are unexplained. The sample table records nearly 60,000 clones; around four fifths of these occur just once. The ten largest make up 0.7% to 0.8% of the sample. The material sequenced was CD4+ or CD8+ T cells sorted from blood, taken in a trial of the OX40 agonist ivuxolimab. The receptors come from an adult with an advanced solid tumor such as melanoma, head and neck, liver or kidney cancer.

This chain links TRBV2 with TRBJ1-2, with 10 bases identical to TRBD1. CDR3 length: 14 amino acids. The junction had 6 bases not matched to a gene; V was cut back by 7 bases and J by 4 bases. In germline, CDR1 is SNHLY, CDR2 FYNNEI. The CDR3 region has the DNA TGTGCCAGCATAACGACAGGGGGCGTCTATGGCTACACCTTC. Residues: CASITTGGVYGYTF. Using reference TRBV2 and TRBJ1-2 for the parts outside the CDR3, the full variable domain is EPEVTQTPSHQVTQMGQEVILRCVPISNHLYFYWYRQILGQKVEFLVSFYNNEISEKSEIFDDQFSVERPDGSNFTLKIRSTKLEDSAMYFCASITTGGVYGYTFGSGTRLTVV.

The rearrangement uses TRBV15 and TRBJ2-4; D tentatively fits TRBD1 or TRBD2 (6 bases each). Germline CDR1 is LNHNV and CDR2 is YYDKDF (reference sequence). Trimming pared 0 bases from V and 6 bases from J, leaving 12 bases between. This CDR3 has 15 residues. In DNA form, the CDR3 reads TGTGCCACCAGCAGAGATCCGGGGGCGGGAAACATTCAGTACTTC. Translation gives CATSRDPGAGNIQYF.

The gene calls are TRBV18 and TRBJ1-5; weak D call: TRBD1 (6 bases). The germline V gene has CDR1 KGHSH and CDR2 LQKENI. The CDR3 is 20 residues long. V lost 4 bases and J lost 0, with 25 bases in between. DNA of the CDR3: TGTGCCAGCTCACTGAATCGCCCGGGACAAGGACACCTTAGCAATCAGCCCCAGCATTTT. Amino acid sequence: CASSLNRPGQGHLSNQPQHF.

This clone was seen only a few times. This rearrangement joins TRBV11-1 to TRBJ2-2; TRBD1 aligns across 7 bases. The CDR3 runs to 16 residues. Trimming took 7 bases from V and 4 from J; bases not matched to a gene: 12. Germline loops: CDR1 SGHAT, CDR2 FQDESV (reference sequence). CDR3 bases: TGTGCCAGCATCCTAGGAAAGGGGGCGCGCACCGGGGAGCTGTTTTTT. The encoded protein is CASILGKGARTGELFF.

The chain recombines TRBV11-2 with TRBJ2-7, with TRBD2 identical over 8 bases. The CDR3 sequence is 14 residues long. Germline CDR1 is SGHAT and CDR2 is FQNNGV. V lost 1 base and J lost 3; bases outside the gene matches: 2. CDR3: CASSLGLAGYEQYF. The CDR3 coding sequence is TGTGCCAGCAGCTTAGGGCTAGCGGGCTACGAGCAGTACTTC.

This chain connects TRBV2 to TRBJ2-7; D ambiguous. This CDR3 has 14 amino acids. With 6 bases removed from V and 0 bases from J, the gap between germline ends came to 12 bases. The germline CDR1 and CDR2 sequences are SNHLY and FYNNEI. CDR3 sequence reads: CASRGMLSSYEQYF. The CDR3 DNA is TGTGCCAGCAGAGGGATGCTGAGCTCCTACGAGCAGTACTTC.

The J gene is TRBJ2-3, the V gene TRBV2, with 8 nucleotides matching TRBD2. V trimming: 5 bases; J trimming: 3 bases; junction bases outside the gene matches: 13. This CDR3 is built from 17 residues. The germline V gene encodes CDR1 SNHLY and CDR2 FYNNEI. Here the CDR3 reads CASSPLRGAGGTDTQYF. DNA of the CDR3: TGTGCCAGCAGTCCCTTGCGGGGGGCCGGTGGAACAGATACGCAGTATTTT.

This clone has more than one count but fewer than ten. The chain is built from TRBV6-6 and TRBJ1-6, with 8 nucleotides matching TRBD1. The germline CDR1 and CDR2 sequences are MNHNY and SVGAGI (reference sequence). J was trimmed by 5 bases and V by 5 bases; bases with no gene match: 2. The CDR3 runs to 14 residues. This chain's CDR3 is CASSRGQDNSPLHF. The CDR3 nucleotides read TGTGCCAGCAGTCGGGGACAGGATAATTCACCCCTCCACTTT.

This clone was seen once. This rearrangement joins TRBV6-1 to TRBJ2-7; perhaps TRBD1 as D (6 bases). Deletions cut 2 bases from V and 2 bases from J, with 10 bases between. CDR1 and CDR2 from the germline V gene are MNHNS and SASEGT. This CDR3 region has 14 residues. CDR3 nucleotides: TGTGCCAGCAGTGAACCTAGGGACACCTACGAGCAGTACTTC. Its protein is CASSEPRDTYEQYF.

This clone was recorded a few times. This sequence joins TRBV11-2 and TRBJ2-5, with 12 bases matching TRBD2. This CDR3 region has 16 residues. Trimming took 1 base from V and 5 from J; bases not matched to a gene: 5. Germline CDR1 is SGHAT and CDR2 is FQNNGV. CDR3 DNA: TGTGCCAGCAGCTTAGGCGGGACTAGCGGGCCGGAGACCCAGTACTTC. It codes for CASSLGGTSGPETQYF. The full variable domain, rest sourced from reference TRBV11-2 and TRBJ2-5, is EAGVAQSPRYKIIEKRQSVAFWCNPISGHATLYWYQQILGQGPKLLIQFQNNGVVDDSQLPKDRFSAERLKGVDSTLKIQPAKLEDSAVYLCASSLGGTSGPETQYFGPGTRLLVL.

The CDR3 DNA is TGTGCCAGCAGCGCCGGTGGGTCTAACACAGATACGCAGTATTTT. This sequence encodes CASSAGGSNTDTQYF. The rearrangement uses TRBV11-3 and TRBJ2-3; no clear D gene. V was cut by 5 bases and J by 2 bases, with 14 bases left in between. The germline gives CDR1 SGHNT, CDR2 YENEEA. CDR3 length equals 15 residues.

This clone was counted a few times. V and J are TRBV9 and TRBJ1-1; weak D call: TRBD1 (5 bases). Germline V gives CDR1 SGDLS, CDR2 YYNGEE. CDR3 size: 15 residues. Trimming took 2 bases from V and 0 from J, leaving 11 bases between them. The DNA for the CDR3 is TGTGCCAGCAGCGTGGGGGGTCAAATGAACACTGAAGCTTTCTTT. It codes for CASSVGGQMNTEAFF.

The genes are TRBV19 and TRBJ2-2; 12 nucleotides line up with TRBD2. With 7 bases clipped from V and 1 base from J, the junction kept 4 bases outside the gene matches. The CDR3 is made up of 16 amino acids. The V gene's germline CDR1 is LNHDA and CDR2 SQIVND (reference sequence). The CDR3 region is CASKRLAGVNTGELFF. As DNA, the CDR3 is TGTGCCAGTAAGCGACTAGCGGGGGTGAACACCGGGGAGCTGTTTTTT.

This clone was seen only a few times. The CDR3 loop is CASSRQGVEGTIYF. The CDR3 nucleotides read TGCGCCAGCAGTAGGCAGGGAGTAGAGGGCACCATATATTTT. This rearrangement joins TRBV4-1 to TRBJ1-3; possible D gene TRBD1, 5 bases. CDR1 and CDR2 from the germline V gene are MGHRA and YSYEKL. The ends were cut back, 6 bases at V and 9 bases at J, with 18 bases in the middle. This CDR3 has 14 amino acids.

This clone was seen only once. The rearrangement joins TRBV5-8 to TRBJ2-2; tentatively, D is TRBD2 (6 bases). The length of the CDR3 is 15 residues. Germline CDR1 reads SGHTS; CDR2 reads YDEGEE. Deletions cut 2 bases from V and 1 base from J, with 9 bases between. CDR3 loop: CASSLPGENTGELFF. In DNA, the CDR3 is TGTGCCAGCAGCTTACCGGGGGAGAACACCGGGGAGCTGTTTTTT.

The V gene is TRBV9, the J gene TRBJ2-5; D not certain. Trimming removed 3 bases from V and 3 bases from J, with 21 bases in between. Germline loops: CDR1 SGDLS, CDR2 YYNGEE. The CDR3 runs 17 residues. The CDR3, as DNA: TGTGCCAGCAGCGCCCCGCCTCAGGTCTCTCTGGAAGAGACCCAGTACTTC. Protein sequence: CASSAPPQVSLEETQYF.